Sequencing of this TCR beta chain was carried out in a study of cytotoxic CD8 clonotypes in ibrutinib-treated CLL (dated by TCRdb to 2020 to 2022). About the full investigation: The cohort included roughly 15 treatment-naive and ten to twelve relapsed/refractory patients; 17 were IGHV unmutated. Of the 90 or so participants in the trial, about two dozen had longitudinal samples available. On average, each sample had approximately 280,000 productive templates and approximately 85,000 productive rearrangements. Responses were partial in 24 patients and complete in 2; after median around 72 months follow-up, around 14 stayed in remission and about twelve progressed. The response samples were drawn at a median of around eleven months into treatment, with a range of roughly 6 to 40 months. Cryopreserved peripheral blood mononuclear cells were collected before treatment, at response, and at either disease progression or sustained remission. Points the paper makes about the study in general: Public clonotypes were rare and either shrank or stayed stable during treatment, and the rise in clonality at ibrutinib response reflected expansion of private clonotypes. Clonality rose at ibrutinib response, remained stable during sustained remission, and dropped back toward baseline at progression. Sustained-remission and progressing patients did not have matched sampling times, and lymph node repertoires were not examined. At baseline, clonality was higher than in age-matched healthy donors and showed a strong correlation with circulating CD8+ T-cell counts.

Reading from cysteine to phenylalanine, the CDR3 counts 15 amino acids. Only the CDR3 portion is preserved as DNA: 45 bases, with reading frame beginning at the first base. For CDR1 and CDR2, the germline V gene (reference sequence) lists LNHNV and YYDKDF. The germline V and J ends show losses of 5 bases and 7 bases respectively, and no gene match explains 8 bases of the junction. For TCR beta library preparation, around 2.1 micrograms of genomic DNA were extracted from the cryopreserved PBMCs. Longitudinal blood samples from CLL patients on ibrutinib monotherapy were analyzed using high-throughput TCR beta sequencing. The patients took part in an open-label, single-center phase 2 trial of ibrutinib monotherapy. About this clone itself: Its antigen is unknown. No qualities accompany the bases; no much larger clone lies one base away.

The goal of deep resolution MiSeq sequencing was a depth between 1 in 1 million and 1 in 200,000 T cells, and coverage averaged 10x per clonotype. The immunoSEQ hsTCRB Kit was used to generate the TCR beta libraries. The authors processed their data as follows. ImmunoSEQ Data Assistant and ImmunoSEQ Analyzer were used for data analysis, and V, D and J genes were assigned according to IMGT definitions. Clonality was computed as one minus normalized Shannon entropy of productive rearrangement frequencies, ranging from 0 to 1. Public clonotype analysis was restricted to overrepresented clonotypes comprising at least 0.05% of each patient's repertoire. Some 12 age-matched healthy donor repertoires from immuneACCESS served as clonality controls. What TCRdb holds here is the immuneACCESS table cut down to in-frame rearrangements. Part of the clones is not present; checked against another copy, under half of the missing clones reflect an unresolved V gene, and the others are unexplained. The D gene and trimming were derived from the DNA, and the V and J assignments and clone size from that table. In all, the sample holds more than 30,000 clones, and approximately 70% of those were seen once. 25% to 35% of the sample belongs to the ten largest clones.

Recombination connected TRBV15 to TRBJ2-1, and TRBD2 aligns with 10 junction nucleotides. This TCR derives from a human donor with chronic lymphocytic leukemia. The starting material was PBMCs, obtained before ibrutinib treatment. The nucleotide sequence is TGTGCCACCAGCGATCTAGCGGGAGCGGGTAATGAGCAGTTCTTC. This translates into CATSDLAGAGNEQFF. Supplemented by the reference TRBV15 and TRBJ2-1 proteins around the CDR3, the complete variable domain is DAMVIQNPRYQVTQFGKPVTLSCSQTLNHNVMYWYQQKSSQAPKLLFHYYDKDFNNEADTPDNFQSRRPNTSFCFLDIRSPGLGDTAMYLCATSDLAGAGNEQFFGPGTRLTVL.